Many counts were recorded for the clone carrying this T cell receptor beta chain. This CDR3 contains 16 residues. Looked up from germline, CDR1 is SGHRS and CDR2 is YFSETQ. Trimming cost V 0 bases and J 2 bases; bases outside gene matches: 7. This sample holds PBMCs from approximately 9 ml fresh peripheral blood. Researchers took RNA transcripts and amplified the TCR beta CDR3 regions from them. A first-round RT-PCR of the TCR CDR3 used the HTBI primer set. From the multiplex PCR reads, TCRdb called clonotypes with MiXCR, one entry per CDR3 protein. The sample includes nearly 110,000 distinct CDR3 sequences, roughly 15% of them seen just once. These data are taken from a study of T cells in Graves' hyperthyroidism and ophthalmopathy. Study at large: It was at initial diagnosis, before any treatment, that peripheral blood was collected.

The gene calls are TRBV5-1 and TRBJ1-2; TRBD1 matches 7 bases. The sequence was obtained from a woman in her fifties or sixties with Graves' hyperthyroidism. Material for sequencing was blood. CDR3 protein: CASSLEMTGRNYGYTF. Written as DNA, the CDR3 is TGCGCCAGCAGCTTGGAAATGACAGGGAGAAACTATGGCTACACCTTC.